One and the same sample provided the 9 T cell receptor beta chains below, sequenced in a study of CD8 T cells in Susac syndrome. RNA, at about 0.45 to 1 ug, was reverse transcribed with random hexamers. TCRdb itself ran the immunoSEQ multiplex PCR reads through MiXCR, one entry per CDR3 protein. The repertoire holds 100,000 to 150,000 distinct CDR3 sequences, with 90% to 95% as singletons. The sequenced sample consisted of CD8+ T cells from PBMCs. The receptors shown here come from a human donor with Susac syndrome.

This rearrangement joins TRBV29-1 to TRBJ2-7; 8 positions agree with TRBD2. V lost 6 bases to trimming and J lost 2 bases; unmatched junction nucleotides: 12. Germline V gives CDR1 SQVTM, CDR2 ANQGSEA. The CDR3 sequence is 15 residues long. The CDR3 bases are TGCAGCGTAACCGGGACCGGGACTAGGGCCTACGAGCAGTACTTC. Residues: CSVTGTGTRAYEQYF.

The V gene is TRBV15, the J gene TRBJ1-5; D gene uncertain. V gave up 1 base and J gave up 4 bases, with 5 bases separating them. The CDR3 totals 13 residues. In germline, CDR1 is LNHNV, CDR2 YYDKDF (reference sequence). The CDR3 region is CATSRVRNQPQHF. Here the CDR3 DNA reads TGTGCCACCAGCAGAGTCCGGAATCAGCCCCAGCATTTT.

The J gene is TRBJ2-3, the V gene TRBV7-3; D uncertain. In germline, CDR1 is SGHTA, CDR2 FQGTGA. The length of the CDR3 is 17 residues. V lost 4 bases and J lost 0, with 17 bases in between. CDR3 sequence reads: CASSSAGLQSSTDTQYF. As DNA, the CDR3 is TGTGCCAGCAGCTCTGCCGGCCTACAATCTAGCACAGATACGCAGTATTTT.

J is TRBJ2-7 and V is TRBV13; D ambiguous. The germline V gene encodes CDR1 PRHDT and CDR2 FYEKMQ (reference sequence). Trimming shortened V by 6 bases and J by 2 bases, and 5 bases separated the two germline ends. The CDR3 is made up of 11 amino acids. Written as DNA, the CDR3 is TGTGCCAGCAGAGACGCCTACGAGCAGTACTTC. As protein: CASRDAYEQYF.

V is TRBV5-6 and J is TRBJ1-1, with D possibly TRBD1 on 5 matching bases. CDR3 size: 11 residues. Germline V CDR1 and CDR2: SGHDT, YYEEEE. The V end lost 5 bases, the J end lost 8 bases, and 10 bases lay between the germline ends. The chain's CDR3 is CASSRDGEAFF. CDR3 sequence (DNA): TGTGCCAGCAGTCGGGACGGAGAAGCTTTCTTT.

J is TRBJ1-5 and V is TRBV28; D uncertain. This CDR3 has 14 amino acids. CDR1 is MDHEN and CDR2 is SYDVKM in the germline V gene. The V and J ends lost 4 bases and 6 bases respectively, with 13 bases between them. CDR3 nucleotide sequence: TGTGCCAGCAGTTGGAGGGTGGCGGGTCAGCCCCAGCATTTT. Its translation: CASSWRVAGQPQHF.

V usage is TRBV7-9 and J usage is TRBJ2-7, with D hard to call. The CDR3 loop spans 13 amino acids. Germline CDR1 reads SEHNR; CDR2 reads FQNEAQ (reference sequence). V lost 5 bases and J lost 4, with 12 bases in between. CDR3 coding DNA: TGTGCCAGCAGCCCCGATAGGCCTTACGAGCAGTACTTC. Its protein product is CASSPDRPYEQYF.

The chain carries TRBV6-5 and TRBJ2-2; D remains unclear. This CDR3 has 15 residues. Germline V gene sequence: CDR1 MNHEY, CDR2 SVGAGI. V dropped 2 bases and J dropped 3 bases, with 10 bases sitting between them. The chain's CDR3 is CASSYGRAYTGELFF. In nucleotides, the CDR3 is TGTGCCAGCAGTTACGGCAGAGCCTACACCGGGGAGCTGTTTTTT.

V gene TRBV20-1 combines with J gene TRBJ2-3, with 7 bases that match TRBD2. V lost 4 bases to trimming and J lost 2 bases; unmatched junction nucleotides: 12. Per germline, CDR1 DFQATT and CDR2 SNEGSKA (reference sequence). This CDR3 is 16 amino acids long. The DNA of the CDR3 is TGCAGTGCTACCCTAAATTTAGCGGGTTACACAGATACGCAGTATTTT. It encodes CSATLNLAGYTDTQYF.